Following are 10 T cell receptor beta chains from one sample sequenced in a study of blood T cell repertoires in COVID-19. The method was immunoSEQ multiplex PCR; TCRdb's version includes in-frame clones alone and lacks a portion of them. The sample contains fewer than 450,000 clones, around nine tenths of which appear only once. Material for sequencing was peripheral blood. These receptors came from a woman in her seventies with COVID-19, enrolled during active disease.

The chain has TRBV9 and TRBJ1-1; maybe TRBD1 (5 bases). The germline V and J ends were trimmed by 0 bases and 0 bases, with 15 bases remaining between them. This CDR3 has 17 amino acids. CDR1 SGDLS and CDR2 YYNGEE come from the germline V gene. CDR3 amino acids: CASSVATGGPLNTEAFF. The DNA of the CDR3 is TGTGCCAGCAGCGTAGCTACGGGGGGTCCCTTGAACACTGAAGCTTTCTTT.

The CDR3 loop is CASSEESANYGYTF. CDR3 DNA sequence: TGTGCCAGCAGTGAAGAGTCAGCTAACTATGGCTACACCTTC. The chain has TRBV2 and TRBJ1-2; D is ambiguous. Germline loops: CDR1 SNHLY, CDR2 FYNNEI. The CDR3 is 14 residues long. The germline V and J ends were trimmed by 1 base and 0 bases, with 6 bases remaining between them.

CDR3 loop: CASSAPPSGGGSSSYNEQFF. CDR3 coding DNA: TGTGCCAGCAGCGCCCCACCTAGCGGGGGTGGTTCTAGCTCCTACAATGAGCAGTTCTTC. The V and J genes are TRBV9 and TRBJ2-1; 10 bases fit TRBD2. The V segment lost 3 bases and the J segment 0 bases; nucleotides outside the gene matches: 15. Germline V gives CDR1 SGDLS, CDR2 YYNGEE. The CDR3 has 20 amino acids.

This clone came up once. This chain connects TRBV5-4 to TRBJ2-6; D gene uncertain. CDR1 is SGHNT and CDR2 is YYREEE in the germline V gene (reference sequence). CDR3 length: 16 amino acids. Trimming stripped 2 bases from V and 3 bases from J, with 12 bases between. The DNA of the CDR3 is TGTGCCAGCAGCTTACCCCCGTCGGGTGGGGCCAACGTCCTGACTTTC. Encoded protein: CASSLPPSGGANVLTF.

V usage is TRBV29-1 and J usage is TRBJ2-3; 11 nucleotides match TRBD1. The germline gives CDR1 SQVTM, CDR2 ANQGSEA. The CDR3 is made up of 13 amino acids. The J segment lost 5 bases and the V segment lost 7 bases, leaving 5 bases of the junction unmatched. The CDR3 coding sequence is TGCAGCGCGGACAGGGGGCTGGAAGATACGCAGTATTTT. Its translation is CSADRGLEDTQYF.

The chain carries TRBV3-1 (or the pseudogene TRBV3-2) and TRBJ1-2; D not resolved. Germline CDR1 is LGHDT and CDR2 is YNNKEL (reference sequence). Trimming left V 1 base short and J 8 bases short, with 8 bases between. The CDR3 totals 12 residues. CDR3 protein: CASSQGGGGYTF. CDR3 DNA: TGTGCCAGCAGCCAAGGAGGTGGGGGCTACACCTTC.

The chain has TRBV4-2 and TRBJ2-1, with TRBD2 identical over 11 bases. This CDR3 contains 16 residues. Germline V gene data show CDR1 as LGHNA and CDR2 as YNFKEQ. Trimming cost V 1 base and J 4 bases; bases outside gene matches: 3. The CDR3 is CASSQASSGGYNEQFF. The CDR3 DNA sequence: TGTGCCAGCAGCCAAGCTTCTAGCGGGGGGTACAATGAGCAGTTCTTC.

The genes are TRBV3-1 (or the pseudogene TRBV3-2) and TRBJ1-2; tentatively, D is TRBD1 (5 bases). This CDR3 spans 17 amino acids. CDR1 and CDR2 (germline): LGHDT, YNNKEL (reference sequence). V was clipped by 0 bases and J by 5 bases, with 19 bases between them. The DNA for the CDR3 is TGTGCCAGCAGCCAAGAGATGGGCCGAAGGGGATGGTATGGCTACACCTTC. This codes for CASSQEMGRRGWYGYTF.

The CDR3 is CATSREKTHSGNTIYF. The DNA for the CDR3 is TGTGCCACCAGCAGAGAGAAAACTCACTCTGGAAACACCATATATTTT. The V gene is TRBV15, the J gene TRBJ1-3; D is ambiguous. Trimming removed 0 bases at V and 0 bases at J, with 9 bases between. Germline V gene data show CDR1 as LNHNV and CDR2 as YYDKDF (reference sequence). This CDR3 comprises 16 residues. The full variable domain, its missing parts supplied by reference TRBV15 and TRBJ1-3, is DAMVIQNPRYQVTQFGKPVTLSCSQTLNHNVMYWYQQKSSQAPKLLFHYYDKDFNNEADTPDNFQSRRPNTSFCFLDIRSPGLGDTAMYLCATSREKTHSGNTIYFGEGSWLTVV.

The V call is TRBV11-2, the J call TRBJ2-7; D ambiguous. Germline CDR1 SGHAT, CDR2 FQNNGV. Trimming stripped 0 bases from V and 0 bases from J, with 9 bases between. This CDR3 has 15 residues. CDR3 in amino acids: CASSLESGHSYEQYF. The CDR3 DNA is TGTGCCAGCAGCTTAGAATCAGGCCACTCCTACGAGCAGTACTTC.